The 8 T cell receptor beta chains reported below all come from one sample, sequenced in a study of cytomegalovirus exposure and HLA in healthy donors. This PCR relied on a set of 60 Vbeta primers and 13 Jbeta primers. This table comes from immunoSEQ multiplex PCR, and its TCRdb copy is limited to in-frame clones, with some not included. The profile shows about 77,000 clones, about 84% of them singletons. Source material: PBMCs. Receptor source: a man aged 40-55 years in good health and CMV-seronegative.

This chain connects TRBV4-2 to TRBJ1-1; D might be TRBD1 (6 bases). Trimming pared 2 bases from V and 4 bases from J, leaving 17 bases between. CDR3 length: 16 amino acids. From germline, CDR1 is LGHNA and CDR2 YNFKEQ. The CDR3 spells CASSQTSTRGGTEAFF. Written as DNA, the CDR3 is TGTGCCAGCAGCCAAACCTCGACCCGAGGGGGCACTGAAGCTTTCTTT.

The chain joins TRBV30 to TRBJ2-7; 8 nucleotides line up with TRBD2. The V gene's germline CDR1 is GTSNPN and CDR2 SVGIG (reference sequence). The length of the CDR3 is 15 residues. V dropped 2 bases and J dropped 0; count of bases not matched to a gene: 6. CDR3 in DNA: TGTGCCTGGAGTCTTAGCGGGGTTCTCTCCTACGAGCAGTACTTC. This codes for CAWSLSGVLSYEQYF.

This rearrangement joins TRBV5-1 to TRBJ1-1; D perhaps matches TRBD1 (5 bases). The CDR3 is made up of 14 amino acids. The germline gives CDR1 SGHRS, CDR2 YFSETQ. Trimming removed 0 bases at V and 1 base at J, with 7 bases between. The CDR3 region has the DNA TGCGCCAGCAGCTTGGCGACAGAGAACACTGAAGCTTTCTTT. The encoded protein is CASSLATENTEAFF. Drawing the rest from reference TRBV5-1 and TRBJ1-1, the complete variable domain is KAGVTQTPRYLIKTRGQQVTLSCSPISGHRSVSWYQQTPGQGLQFLFEYFSETQRNKGNFPGRFSGRQFSNSRSEMNVSTLELGDSALYLCASSLATENTEAFFGQGTRLTVV.

V usage is TRBV11-2 and J usage is TRBJ2-1; D perhaps matches TRBD1 (5 bases). This CDR3 contains 13 residues. Germline CDR1 and CDR2: SGHAT and FQNNGV. V lost 4 bases and J 8 bases, leaving 12 bases between the germline ends. The CDR3 loop is CASSSRQGYEQFF. The DNA for the CDR3 is TGTGCCAGCAGCTCAAGGCAGGGCTATGAGCAGTTCTTC.

The chain joins TRBV6-6 to TRBJ1-2; TRBD1 might be the D (5 bases). The V end was cut by 8 bases, the J end by 2 bases, with 18 bases between. Germline values: CDR1 MNHNY, CDR2 SVGAGI (reference sequence). The CDR3 covers 15 residues. CDR3 nucleotide sequence: TGTGCCAGCGTTCCCGGGACTGTTAGGAACTATGGCTACACCTTC. Amino acids: CASVPGTVRNYGYTF.

The rearrangement joins TRBV7-3 to TRBJ2-1; tentative D call: TRBD2 (5 bases). Trimming removed 4 bases at V and 5 bases at J, with 12 bases between. CDR1 and CDR2 from the germline V gene are SGHTA and FQGTGA. CDR3 length: 14 amino acids. CDR3 residues: CASSSEGSHNEQFF. CDR3 sequence (DNA): TGTGCCAGCAGCTCAGAGGGATCCCACAATGAGCAGTTCTTC.

This clone was recorded only once. The chain employs TRBV27 and TRBJ2-4, with 9 positions matching TRBD1. The CDR3 sequence is 14 residues long. The junction had 3 bases not matched to a gene; V was cut back by 8 bases and J by 1 base. Germline V gives CDR1 MNHEY, CDR2 SMNVEV (reference sequence). CDR3 residues: CASGGQGAKNIQYF. As DNA, the CDR3 is TGTGCCAGCGGCGGACAGGGGGCCAAAAACATTCAGTACTTC.

The CDR3 DNA reads as TGTGCCTCTTCCCAATCCCGGTTCGGCAAAAACATTCAGTACTTC. It translates to CASSQSRFGKNIQYF. V and J are TRBV19 and TRBJ2-4; D is ambiguous. Germline CDR1 reads LNHDA; CDR2 reads SQIVND (reference sequence). This CDR3 has 15 amino acids. Trimming left V 11 bases short and J 3 bases short, with 20 bases between.